What follows describes a single TCR beta chain. Per the germline V gene, CDR1 is SGHTA and CDR2 is FQGNSA. The trim removed 1 base at V and 6 bases at J, leaving 7 bases unmatched. The CDR3 spans 16 residues. The data stem from a study of blood T cell repertoires in COVID-19. Profiled with immunoSEQ multiplex PCR; TCRdb holds only in-frame clones, not every one. The table lists fewer than 150,000 clones, roughly four fifths of them singletons. The sample was peripheral blood. This TCR came from a woman aged 80 or over in a cohort sampled during active or convalescent COVID-19. This chain connects TRBV7-2 to TRBJ2-1; 9 bases match TRBD2. In nucleotides, the CDR3 is TGTGCCAGCAGCTTAGTTCGACTAGCGGCCGGCAATGAGCAGTTCTTC. Residues: CASSLVRLAAGNEQFF.